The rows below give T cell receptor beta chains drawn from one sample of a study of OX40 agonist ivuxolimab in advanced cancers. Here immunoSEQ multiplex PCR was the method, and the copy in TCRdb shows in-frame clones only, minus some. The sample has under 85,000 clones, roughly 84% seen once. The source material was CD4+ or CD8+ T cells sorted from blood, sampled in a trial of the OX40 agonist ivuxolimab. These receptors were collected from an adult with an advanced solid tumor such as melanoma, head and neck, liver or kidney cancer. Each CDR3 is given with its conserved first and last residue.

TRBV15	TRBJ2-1	CATSSTRYNEQFF
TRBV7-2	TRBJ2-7	CASSSGIGLYEQYF
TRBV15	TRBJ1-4	CATSRDQGGFEKLFF
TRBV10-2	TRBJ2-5	CASKAGGGETQYF
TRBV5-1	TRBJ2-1	CASSLALAGEGEQFF
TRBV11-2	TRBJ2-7	CASSLDRLEQYF
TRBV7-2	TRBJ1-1	CATTNRGTEAFF
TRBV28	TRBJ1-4	CASRRTGGGEKLFF
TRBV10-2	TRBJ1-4	CASRGRQNEKLFF
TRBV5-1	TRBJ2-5	CASSLRWTAQETQYF
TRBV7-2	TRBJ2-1	CASSSTGIEQFF
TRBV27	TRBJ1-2	CASSFLAGTGEAGYTF
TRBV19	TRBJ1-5	CASSSGNQPQHF
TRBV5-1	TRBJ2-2	CASSSSDSLNTGELFF
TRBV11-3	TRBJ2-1	CASSALAGGLDEQFF
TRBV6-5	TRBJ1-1	CASSPQAYTEAFF
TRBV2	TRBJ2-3	CASGREVSDTQYF
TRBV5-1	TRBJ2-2	CASSFAEITGELFF
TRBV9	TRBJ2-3	CASSVRGVKTDTQYF
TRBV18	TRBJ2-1	CASSPSGTSGYYNEQFF
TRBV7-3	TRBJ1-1	CASSSTGEGTEAFF
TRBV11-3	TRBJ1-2	CASSPHVGTGVNYGYTF
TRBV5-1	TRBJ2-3	CASSGTWGPGTDTQYF
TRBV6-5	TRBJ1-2	CATRKPGTHYGYTF
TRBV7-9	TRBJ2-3	CASSLASSGTGAKDTQYF
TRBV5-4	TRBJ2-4	CASSQGLFKGDIQYF
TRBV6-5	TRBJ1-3	CASRPQSSGNTIYF
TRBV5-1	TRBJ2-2	CASSGTGELFF
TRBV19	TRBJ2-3	CASSTGRAGADTQYF
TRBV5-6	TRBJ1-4	CASSWGFTGSGEKLFF
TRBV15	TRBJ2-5	CATSRDRGEETQYF
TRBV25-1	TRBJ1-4	CASSFIGTGDEKLFF
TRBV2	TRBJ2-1	CASSGTGNNEQFF
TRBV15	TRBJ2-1	CATSRDPSMGNEQFF
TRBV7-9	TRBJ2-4	CASSNSRGPGIQYF
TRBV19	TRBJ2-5	CASSFGTGAPGETQYF
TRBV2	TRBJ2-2	CASRGVGANTGELFF
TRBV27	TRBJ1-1	CASRVAKHSAEAFF
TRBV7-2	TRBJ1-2	CASSLEGRQGNYGYTF
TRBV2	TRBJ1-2	CASSGQTLYGYTF
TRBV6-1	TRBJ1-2	CASRDDSAQGKGYTF
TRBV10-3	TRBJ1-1	CAISEGQSNTEAFF
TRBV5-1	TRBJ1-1	CASSLASNTEAFF
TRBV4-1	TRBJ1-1	CASSQGYRETEAFF
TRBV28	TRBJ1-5	CASTYAGQRYYSNQPQHF